Below, 2 T cell receptor beta chains from the same sample are listed, as sequenced in a study of blood T cell repertoires in COVID-19 (dated by TCRdb to 2018 to 2020). The method was the immunoSEQ multiplex PCR assay. TCRdb retrieved this table from immuneACCESS and kept in-frame rearrangements only. Not all clones are present; in checked studies, unresolved V genes account for under half, and no reason is known for the remainder. Present in this sample are 65,000 to 85,000 clones, 70% to 75% of which were seen just once. Roughly 5.6% of the sample is taken by the ten largest. The sequencing sample was made of peripheral blood. These receptors were taken from a man aged 50-60 years with active or convalescent COVID-19.

This CDR3 is CASSQGEGTGGDTQYF. DNA of the CDR3: TGCGCCAGCAGCCAAGGGGAAGGCACGGGGGGGGATACGCAGTATTTT. The chain uses TRBV4-3 and TRBJ2-3; 8 bases fit TRBD2. The CDR3 totals 16 residues. The germline CDR1 and CDR2 sequences are LGHNA and YSLEER. V lost 1 base, J lost 6 bases, and 9 bases stayed unmatched.

This clone came up once. This rearrangement joins TRBV11-3 to TRBJ2-2; a possible D gene is TRBD2 (5 bases). The CDR3 runs 13 residues. V was cut by 5 bases and J by 6 bases, with 10 bases left in between. Germline lookup yields CDR1 SGHNT and CDR2 YENEEA. CDR3: CASSLGIAGELFF. The CDR3 bases are TGTGCCAGCAGCCTCGGGATCGCCGGGGAGCTGTTTTTT.